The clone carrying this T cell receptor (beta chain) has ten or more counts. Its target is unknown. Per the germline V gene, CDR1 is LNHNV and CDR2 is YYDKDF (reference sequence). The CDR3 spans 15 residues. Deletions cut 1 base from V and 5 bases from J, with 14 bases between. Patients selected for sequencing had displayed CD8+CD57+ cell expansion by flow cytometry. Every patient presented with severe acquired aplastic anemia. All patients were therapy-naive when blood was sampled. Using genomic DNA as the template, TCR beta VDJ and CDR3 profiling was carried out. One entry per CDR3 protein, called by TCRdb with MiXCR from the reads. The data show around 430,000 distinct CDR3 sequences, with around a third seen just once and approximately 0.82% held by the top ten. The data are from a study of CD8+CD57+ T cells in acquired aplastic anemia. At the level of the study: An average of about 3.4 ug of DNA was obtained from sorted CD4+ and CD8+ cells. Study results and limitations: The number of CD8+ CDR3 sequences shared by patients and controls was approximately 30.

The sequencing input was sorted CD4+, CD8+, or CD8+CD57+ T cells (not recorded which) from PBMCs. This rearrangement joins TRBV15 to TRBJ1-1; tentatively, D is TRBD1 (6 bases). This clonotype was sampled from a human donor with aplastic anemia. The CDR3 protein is CATSRGGGQGTEAFF. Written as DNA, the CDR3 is TGTGCCACCAGCAGAGGCGGGGGGCAAGGGACTGAAGCTTTCTTT.